The table lists the clone carrying this T cell receptor beta chain with a few counts. As yet, its antigen is unknown. This record belongs to a study of cytomegalovirus exposure and HLA in healthy donors. This CDR3 comprises 14 residues. Trimming shortened V by 4 bases and J by 0 bases, and 9 bases separated the two germline ends. Germline V lookup: CDR1 SNHLY, CDR2 FYNNEI. 60 Vbeta and 13 Jbeta primers were used in PCR. Data came from immunoSEQ multiplex PCR; TCRdb stores just in-frame clones and leaves some out. The table has roughly 200,000 clones, roughly 85% seen once; the top ten hold approximately 0.7%. Study outcomes and limitations: In a later analysis, TCR beta V- and J-gene trimming showed a link to a missense DCLRE1C variant. It was shown in a later analysis that HLA-associated TCR beta chains were more clonally expanded than other, equally common chains. In vitro experiments confirmed that a few CMV-associated chains were specific for CMV antigens. Sequencing probably produced one cluster of sequence variants that were highly shared.

This receptor was taken from a middle-aged woman in good health and CMV-seronegative. The sequencing input was PBMCs. The rearrangement uses TRBV2 and TRBJ1-1; tentative D call: TRBD1 (6 bases). The CDR3 DNA is TGTGCCAGCAGTGGGACAGCCATGAACACTGAAGCTTTCTTT. As protein: CASSGTAMNTEAFF. Full variable domain (missing parts from reference TRBV2 and TRBJ1-1): EPEVTQTPSHQVTQMGQEVILRCVPISNHLYFYWYRQILGQKVEFLVSFYNNEISEKSEIFDDQFSVERPDGSNFTLKIRSTKLEDSAMYFCASSGTAMNTEAFFGQGTRLTVV.